The 15 T cell receptor beta chains below come from one sample, sequenced in a study of cytomegalovirus exposure and HLA in healthy donors (dated by TCRdb to between 2016 and 2019). Libraries came from the immunoSEQ multiplex PCR assay. A mixture of 60 forward primers for TCR Vbeta segments and 13 reverse primers for TCR Jbeta segments was used in the multiplex PCR. TCRdb re-hosts the immuneACCESS table, in-frame sequences only. Its copies lack some clones; in the studies checked, an unresolved V gene accounts for under half of them, and the cause for the rest is not known. Within this sample are around 190,000 clones, with approximately 86% of them counted one time only. The ten largest clones take up around 0.31% of the sample. The sample was PBMCs. The source of these receptors is a young woman in good health and CMV-seronegative.

The CDR3 DNA reads TGCAGCGCCCTATTTGGAGGGGAAGCTTTCTTT. Protein product: CSALFGGEAFF. This chain connects TRBV29-1 to TRBJ1-1; D not certain. The germline V gene encodes CDR1 SQVTM and CDR2 ANQGSEA. This CDR3 is 11 amino acids long. Trimming left V 7 bases short and J 8 bases short, with 14 bases between. The entire variable domain, with the rest obtained from reference TRBV29-1 and TRBJ1-1, is as follows: SAVISQKPSRDICQRGTSLTIQCQVDSQVTMMFWYRQQPGQSLTLIATANQGSEATYESGFVIDKFPISRPNLTFSTLTVSNMSPEDSSIYLCSALFGGEAFFGQGTRLTVV.

V gene TRBV11-2 combines with J gene TRBJ2-1; 7 bases agree with TRBD1. Germline loops: CDR1 SGHAT, CDR2 FQNNGV. The ends lost 3 bases at V and 7 bases at J; junction bases unmatched: 15. This CDR3 is 17 amino acids long. The CDR3 DNA reads TGTGCCAGCAGCTTTGGTTCTGGACAGGTTTTAGGGAATGAGCAGTTCTTC. It translates to CASSFGSGQVLGNEQFF.

The V call is TRBV20-1, the J call TRBJ2-5; D is undetermined. In germline, CDR1 is DFQATT, CDR2 SNEGSKA (reference sequence). This CDR3 has 11 amino acids. The V and J ends lost 7 bases and 1 base respectively, with 7 bases between them. CDR3 in DNA: TGCAGTGAAGAGTTCCAAGAGACCCAGTACTTC. It is translated as CSEEFQETQYF.

The CDR3 coding sequence is TGTGCCTATTTGCCTATGACAGATTCACCCCTCCACTTT. This gives the protein CAYLPMTDSPLHF. The V gene is TRBV18, the J gene TRBJ1-6; a possible D gene is TRBD1 (5 bases). Trimming removed 11 bases from V and 8 bases from J, with 16 bases in between. Germline CDR1 KGHSH, CDR2 LQKENI. The CDR3 has 13 amino acids.

The chain recombines TRBV27 with TRBJ2-1, with 11 bases that match TRBD2. CDR3 length: 15 amino acids. Trimming cost V 6 bases and J 5 bases; bases outside gene matches: 6. Germline V gene sequence: CDR1 MNHEY, CDR2 SMNVEV (reference sequence). The CDR3 reads CASRDTGLADNEQFF. CDR3 nucleotide sequence: TGTGCCAGCAGAGACACGGGACTAGCGGACAATGAGCAGTTCTTC.

The rearrangement links TRBV7-6 to TRBJ2-1, with 8 bases identical to TRBD2. Germline V gene lookup returns CDR1 SGHVS and CDR2 FNYEAQ. CDR3 length: 15 residues. V lost 1 base, J lost 1 base, and 0 bases stayed unmatched. The CDR3 DNA sequence: TGTGCCAGCAGCTTAGTAGCGGGGTCCTACAATGAGCAGTTCTTC. It is translated as CASSLVAGSYNEQFF.

In regard to this clone: The sample holds other DNA sequences that translate to the same CDR3. The chain employs TRBV5-6 and TRBJ2-7, with 8 positions matching TRBD1. The CDR3 covers 16 residues. CDR1 SGHDT and CDR2 YYEEEE come from the germline V gene. The ends lost 0 bases at V and 0 bases at J; junction bases unmatched: 5. This chain's CDR3 is CASSLDGTGGSYEQYF. CDR3 nucleotides: TGTGCCAGCAGCTTGGATGGGACAGGTGGCTCCTACGAGCAGTACTTC.

This chain uses TRBV11-2 with TRBJ2-2; possibly TRBD1 for D (6 bases). V lost 5 bases and J lost 2, with 12 bases in between. The V gene's germline CDR1 is SGHAT and CDR2 FQNNGV. This CDR3 spans 15 amino acids. In DNA, the CDR3 is TGTGCCAGCAGCCTCCGGACAGATAACACCGGGGAGCTGTTTTTT. This codes for CASSLRTDNTGELFF. Full variable domain (outside the CDR3, taken from reference TRBV11-2 and TRBJ2-2): EAGVAQSPRYKIIEKRQSVAFWCNPISGHATLYWYQQILGQGPKLLIQFQNNGVVDDSQLPKDRFSAERLKGVDSTLKIQPAKLEDSAVYLCASSLRTDNTGELFFGEGSRLTVL.

V usage is TRBV5-6 and J usage is TRBJ1-1; 8 bases align to TRBD1. With V trimmed by 4 bases and J by 0 bases, 2 bases remained unmatched. CDR3 length: 14 amino acids. Germline V gives CDR1 SGHDT, CDR2 YYEEEE. CDR3 nucleotides: TGTGCCAGCAGCCTGACAGGGGTGAACACTGAAGCTTTCTTT. Residues: CASSLTGVNTEAFF.

The chain uses TRBV15 and TRBJ2-2; D unclear. The germline CDR1 and CDR2 sequences are LNHNV and YYDKDF (reference sequence). The CDR3 is 15 residues long. Trimming pared 0 bases from V and 7 bases from J, leaving 12 bases between. The CDR3 DNA follows: TGTGCCACCAGCAGAGATCGTTTGTCTTTCGGGGAGCTGTTTTTT. Translation gives CATSRDRLSFGELFF.

This clone was detected a few times. V usage is TRBV7-3 and J usage is TRBJ2-1, with 10 bases matching TRBD2. This CDR3 region has 15 residues. Per the germline V gene, CDR1 is SGHTA and CDR2 is FQGTGA. The ends lost 3 bases at V and 6 bases at J; junction bases unmatched: 5. CDR3 loop: CASSFLAGAANEQFF. CDR3 sequence (DNA): TGTGCCAGCAGCTTCCTAGCGGGGGCCGCCAATGAGCAGTTCTTC.

The chain employs TRBV19 and TRBJ1-2; 7 bases agree with TRBD1. The CDR3 length is 14 residues. Germline V gene lookup returns CDR1 LNHDA and CDR2 SQIVND (reference sequence). Germline trimming cut 5 bases from V and 4 bases from J; bases unmatched to any gene: 7. The CDR3 DNA reads TGTGCCAGTAGTCCTCGGACAGGCCCCTATGGCTACACCTTC. This encodes CASSPRTGPYGYTF.

This sequence joins TRBV6-1 and TRBJ1-1; 8 bases map to TRBD1. Germline V gene lookup returns CDR1 MNHNS and CDR2 SASEGT. V lost 4 bases to trimming and J lost 2 bases; unmatched junction nucleotides: 9. This CDR3 has 16 residues. The CDR3 coding sequence is TGTGCCAGCAGTGTTACCAGGGGGCAAGGTAACACTGAAGCTTTCTTT. It codes for CASSVTRGQGNTEAFF.

This chain connects TRBV2 to TRBJ2-7, with D perhaps matching TRBD2 (5 bases). CDR1 and CDR2 from the germline V gene are SNHLY and FYNNEI. This CDR3 comprises 12 residues. The V end was cut by 7 bases, the J end by 6 bases, with 13 bases between. The CDR3 is CASNGWAGEQYF. The CDR3 nucleotides are TGTGCCAGCAACGGCTGGGCGGGCGAGCAGTACTTC.

This rearrangement joins TRBV7-9 to TRBJ1-2; unclear D gene. V lost 4 bases, J lost 5 bases, and 8 bases lay in between. CDR1 and CDR2 (germline): SEHNR, FQNEAQ (reference sequence). This CDR3 comprises 12 residues. The CDR3 nucleotides are TGTGCCAGCAGCTCGGGAGTGTATGGCTACACCTTC. Translated, it gives CASSSGVYGYTF. Combining the CDR3 with reference TRBV7-9 and TRBJ1-2 gives the whole variable domain DTGVSQNPRHKITKRGQNVTFRCDPISEHNRLYWYRQTLGQGPEFLTYFQNEAQLEKSRLLSDRFSAERPKGSFSTLEIQRTEQGDSAMYLCASSSGVYGYTFGSGTRLTVV.